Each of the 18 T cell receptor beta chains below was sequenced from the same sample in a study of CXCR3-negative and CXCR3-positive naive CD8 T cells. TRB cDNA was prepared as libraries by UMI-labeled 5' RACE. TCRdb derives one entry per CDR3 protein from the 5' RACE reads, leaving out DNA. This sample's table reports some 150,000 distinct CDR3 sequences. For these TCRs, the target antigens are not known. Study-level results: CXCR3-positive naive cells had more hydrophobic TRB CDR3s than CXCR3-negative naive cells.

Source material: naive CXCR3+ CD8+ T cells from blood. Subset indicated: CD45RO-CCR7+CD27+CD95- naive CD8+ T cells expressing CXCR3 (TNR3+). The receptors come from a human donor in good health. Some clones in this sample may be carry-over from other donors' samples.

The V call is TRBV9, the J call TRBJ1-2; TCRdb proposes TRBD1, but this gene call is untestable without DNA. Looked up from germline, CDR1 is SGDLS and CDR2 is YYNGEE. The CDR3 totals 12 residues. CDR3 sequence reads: CASSTAGGGYTF. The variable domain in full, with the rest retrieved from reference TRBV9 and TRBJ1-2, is DSGVTQTPKHLITATGQRVTLRCSPRSGDLSVYWYQQSLDQGLQFLIQYYNGEERAKGNILERFSAQQFPDLHSELNLSSLELGDSALYFCASSTAGGGYTFGSGTRLTVV.

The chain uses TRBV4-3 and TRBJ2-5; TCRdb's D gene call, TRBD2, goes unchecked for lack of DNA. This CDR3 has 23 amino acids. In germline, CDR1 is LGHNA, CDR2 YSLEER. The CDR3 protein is CASSQDQWSVVAGGLAEQETQYF.

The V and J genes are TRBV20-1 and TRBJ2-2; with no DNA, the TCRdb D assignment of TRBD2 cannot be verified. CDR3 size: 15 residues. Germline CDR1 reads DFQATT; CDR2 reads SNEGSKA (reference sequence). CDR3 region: CSAIGTSLNTGELFF.

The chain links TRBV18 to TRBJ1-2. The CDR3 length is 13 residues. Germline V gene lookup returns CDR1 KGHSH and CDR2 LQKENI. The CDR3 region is CATSLEGVYGYTF.

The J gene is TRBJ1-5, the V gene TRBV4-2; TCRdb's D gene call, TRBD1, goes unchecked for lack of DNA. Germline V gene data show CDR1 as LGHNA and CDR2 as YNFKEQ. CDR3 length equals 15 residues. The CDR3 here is CASSWDGDSNQPQHF.

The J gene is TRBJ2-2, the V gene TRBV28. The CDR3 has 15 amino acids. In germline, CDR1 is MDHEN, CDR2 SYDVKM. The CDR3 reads CASSLHEMNTGELFF.

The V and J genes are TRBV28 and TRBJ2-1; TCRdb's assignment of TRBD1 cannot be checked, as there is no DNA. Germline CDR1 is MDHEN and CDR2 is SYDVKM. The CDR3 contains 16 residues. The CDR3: CASSDIGTGQYNEQFF.

Here the CDR3 reads CASSHTVTRTGFSYEQYF. The V and J genes are TRBV4-3 and TRBJ2-7; lacking DNA, the TRBD1 call made by TCRdb goes unchecked. In germline, CDR1 is LGHNA, CDR2 YSLEER. The CDR3 spans 18 residues.

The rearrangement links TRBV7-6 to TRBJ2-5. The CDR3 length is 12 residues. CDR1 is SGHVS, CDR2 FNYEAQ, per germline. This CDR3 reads CASSPREETQYF.

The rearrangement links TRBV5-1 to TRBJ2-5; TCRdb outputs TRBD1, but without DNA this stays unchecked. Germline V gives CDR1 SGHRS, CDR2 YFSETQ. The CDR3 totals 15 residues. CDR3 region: CASSQWDTPGETQYF.

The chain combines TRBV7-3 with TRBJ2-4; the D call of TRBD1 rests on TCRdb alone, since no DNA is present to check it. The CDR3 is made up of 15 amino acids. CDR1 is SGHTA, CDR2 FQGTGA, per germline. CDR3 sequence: CASSFTGAAKNIQYF.

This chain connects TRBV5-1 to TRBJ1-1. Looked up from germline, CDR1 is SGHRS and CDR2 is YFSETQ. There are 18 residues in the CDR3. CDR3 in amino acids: CASSLIGMGIGMNIEAFF. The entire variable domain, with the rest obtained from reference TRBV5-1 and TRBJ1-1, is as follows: KAGVTQTPRYLIKTRGQQVTLSCSPISGHRSVSWYQQTPGQGLQFLFEYFSETQRNKGNFPGRFSGRQFSNSRSEMNVSTLELGDSALYLCASSLIGMGIGMNIEAFFGQGTRLTVV.

The CDR3 here is CASRQAGSLEQYF. The chain couples TRBV5-6 to TRBJ2-7; checking the TCRdb D call of TRBD1 is not possible without DNA. The CDR3 length is 13 residues. Germline-derived CDR1 and CDR2 are SGHDT and YYEEEE.

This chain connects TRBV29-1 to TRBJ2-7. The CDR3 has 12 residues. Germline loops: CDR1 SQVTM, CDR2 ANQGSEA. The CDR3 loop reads CSIQIPANEQYF.

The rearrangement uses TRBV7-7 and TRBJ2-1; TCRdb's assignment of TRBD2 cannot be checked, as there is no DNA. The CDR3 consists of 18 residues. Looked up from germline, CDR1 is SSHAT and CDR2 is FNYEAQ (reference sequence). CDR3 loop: CASRPIQTSGRASHEQFF.

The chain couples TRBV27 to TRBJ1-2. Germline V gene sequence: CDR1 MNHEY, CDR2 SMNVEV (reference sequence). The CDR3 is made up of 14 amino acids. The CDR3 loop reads CASSPRQTNYGYTF.

The CDR3 reads CSAKGRGLTFTEAFF. The rearrangement joins TRBV20-1 to TRBJ1-1; TCRdb's D gene call, TRBD1, goes unchecked for lack of DNA. The CDR3 covers 15 residues. CDR1 is DFQATT and CDR2 is SNEGSKA in the germline V gene (reference sequence).

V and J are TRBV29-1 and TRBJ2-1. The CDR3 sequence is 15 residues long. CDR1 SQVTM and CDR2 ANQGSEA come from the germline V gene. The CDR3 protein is CSVEADRSSYNEQFF.